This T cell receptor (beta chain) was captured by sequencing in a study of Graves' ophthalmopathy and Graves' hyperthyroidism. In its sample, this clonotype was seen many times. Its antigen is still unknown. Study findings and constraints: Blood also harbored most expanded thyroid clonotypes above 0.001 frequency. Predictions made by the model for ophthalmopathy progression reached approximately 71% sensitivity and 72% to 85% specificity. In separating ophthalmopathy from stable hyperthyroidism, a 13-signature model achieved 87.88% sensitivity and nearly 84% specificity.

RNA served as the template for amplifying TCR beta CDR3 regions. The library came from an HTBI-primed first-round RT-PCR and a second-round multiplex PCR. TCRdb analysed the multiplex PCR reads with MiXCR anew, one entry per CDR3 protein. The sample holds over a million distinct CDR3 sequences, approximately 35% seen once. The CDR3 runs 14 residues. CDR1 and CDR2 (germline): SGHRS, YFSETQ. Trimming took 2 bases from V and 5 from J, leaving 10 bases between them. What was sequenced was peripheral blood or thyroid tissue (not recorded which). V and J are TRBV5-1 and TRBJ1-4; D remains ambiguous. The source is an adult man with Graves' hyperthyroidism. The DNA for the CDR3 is TGCGCCAGCAGCTTAAACAGCCTAAATGAAAAACTGTTTTTT. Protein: CASSLNSLNEKLFF.